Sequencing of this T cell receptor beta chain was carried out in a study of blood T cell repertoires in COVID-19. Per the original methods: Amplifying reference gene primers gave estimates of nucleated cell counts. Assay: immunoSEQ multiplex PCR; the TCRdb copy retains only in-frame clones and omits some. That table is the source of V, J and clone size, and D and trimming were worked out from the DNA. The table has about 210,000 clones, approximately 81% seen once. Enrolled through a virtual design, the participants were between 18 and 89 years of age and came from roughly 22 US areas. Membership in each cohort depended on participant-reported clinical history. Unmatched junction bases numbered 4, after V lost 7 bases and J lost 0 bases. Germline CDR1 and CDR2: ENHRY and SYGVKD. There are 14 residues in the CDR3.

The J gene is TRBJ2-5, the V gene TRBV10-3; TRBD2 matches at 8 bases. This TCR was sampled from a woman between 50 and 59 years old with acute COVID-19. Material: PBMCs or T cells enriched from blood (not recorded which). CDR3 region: CAIKRGGNQETQYF. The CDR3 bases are TGTGCCATCAAACGGGGGGGCAACCAAGAGACCCAGTACTTC.